What follows are 27 T cell receptor beta chains derived from one specimen sequenced in a study of T cells in Graves' hyperthyroidism and ophthalmopathy (dated by TCRdb to the late 2010s). The library was built by means of multiplex PCR. Sequencing was performed on an Illumina HiSeq 2000. Amplification of TCR beta CDR3 regions was carried out from RNA transcripts. A first-round RT-PCR of the TCR CDR3 used the HTBI primer set with the Qiagen OneStep RT-PCR kit. TCRdb handled the public reads itself, with Q25 trimming in fastp and clone calling in MiXCR, and kept productive beta chains. Rows matching on CDR3 protein sequence are summarized as one entry with the most common DNA and genes. For this sample the table gives about 610,000 distinct CDR3 sequences, of which about 14% were detected only once. The ten largest clonotypes hold approximately 4.2% of the sample. Source material: blood. All receptors derive from a woman aged 40 to 50 with Graves' ophthalmopathy.

The chain carries TRBV5-1 and TRBJ2-7; 9 nucleotides agree with TRBD1. There are 17 residues in the CDR3. Germline V lookup: CDR1 SGHRS, CDR2 YFSETQ. J was trimmed by 7 bases and V by 0 bases; bases with no gene match: 14. The CDR3 DNA reads TGCGCCAGCAGCTTGGACAGGGGGCCCTCCGGGGGTGTGGAGCAGTACTTC. This encodes CASSLDRGPSGGVEQYF. Supplemented by reference TRBV5-1 and TRBJ2-7, the full variable domain reads KAGVTQTPRYLIKTRGQQVTLSCSPISGHRSVSWYQQTPGQGLQFLFEYFSETQRNKGNFPGRFSGRQFSNSRSEMNVSTLELGDSALYLCASSLDRGPSGGVEQYFGPGTRLTVT.

V is TRBV6-1 and J is TRBJ2-7; 7 bases fit TRBD1. There are 15 residues in the CDR3. Germline CDR1 and CDR2: MNHNS and SASEGT. The trim removed 3 bases at V and 0 bases at J, leaving 5 bases unmatched. The CDR3 loop is CASSDDRVPSYEQYF. CDR3 DNA: TGTGCCAGCAGTGACGACAGGGTTCCCTCCTACGAGCAGTACTTC.

This clonotype was recorded many times. The DNA for the CDR3 is TGTGCCAGCAGCCGTACAGGGGGCCCGAACACCATATATTTT. Its protein is CASSRTGGPNTIYF. The rearrangement joins TRBV7-9 to TRBJ1-3, with 9 bases identical to TRBD1. In germline, CDR1 is SEHNR, CDR2 FQNEAQ (reference sequence). The CDR3 extends over 14 amino acids. Germline trimming cut 5 bases from V and 7 bases from J; bases unmatched to any gene: 6.

This clonotype was counted ten times or more. This may be a read error: a much more frequent sequence differs by one nucleotide. This sequence joins TRBV29-1 and TRBJ2-5; D unclear. The CDR3 loop spans 12 amino acids. Germline CDR1 SQVTM, CDR2 ANQGSEA. CDR3 sequence (DNA): TGCAGCGTTGTGATAGACGTAGAGACCCGGTACTTC. Its translation: CSVVIDVETRYF.

This clonotype showed up many times. This rearrangement joins TRBV28 to TRBJ1-2; possibly TRBD1 for D (5 bases). The CDR3 runs to 14 residues. The ends were cut back, 4 bases at V and 5 bases at J, with 14 bases in the middle. CDR1 MDHEN and CDR2 SYDVKM come from the germline V gene. The CDR3 region is CASSSAGLGYGYTF. The CDR3 DNA follows: TGTGCCAGCAGTTCGGCAGGGTTGGGGTATGGCTACACCTTC.

This clonotype was counted a few times. Germline is not matched at one junction end, which may reflect a read error. The chain recombines TRBV6-2 or TRBV6-3 with TRBJ2-4, with TRBD2 identical over 10 bases. The CDR3 has 17 residues. Germline CDR1 is MNHEY and CDR2 is SVGEGT. CDR3 DNA: TGTGCCAGCAGCTACCCTTTAGCGGGAGGAGTCAAAAACATTCGGTACTTC. Protein sequence: CASSYPLAGGVKNIRYF.

This clonotype was seen ten or more times. The chain carries TRBV12-3 or TRBV12-4 and TRBJ1-1; TRBD1 matches 10 bases. V shed 2 bases, J shed 7 bases, and the junction held 1 base outside the gene matches. CDR3 length equals 13 residues. CDR3 region: CASSLWDRGEAFF. CDR3 DNA sequence: TGTGCCAGCAGTTTATGGGACAGGGGTGAAGCTTTCTTT.

This clonotype was counted only a few times. It may be a read error: a sequence one base away is much more abundant. The rearrangement uses TRBV6-2 or TRBV6-3 and TRBJ2-7; the match to TRBD1 covers 7 bases. CDR1 MNHEY and CDR2 SVGEGT come from the germline V gene. CDR3 size: 13 residues. V lost 8 bases, J lost 2 bases, and 6 bases stayed unmatched. The CDR3 loop is CASAPGGAYEQYF. The CDR3 nucleotides are TGTGCCAGCGCTCCAGGGGGAGCCTACGAGCAGTACTTC.

This clonotype was detected many times. CDR3 residues: CASSLLGTAYGYTF. CDR3 DNA sequence: TGTGCCAGCAGTTTATTGGGGACGGCCTATGGCTACACCTTC. The chain combines TRBV28 with TRBJ1-2; TRBD1 might be the D (5 bases). This CDR3 has 14 residues. The V gene lost 1 base and the J gene lost 4 bases, with 10 bases spanning the gap. Germline loops: CDR1 MDHEN, CDR2 SYDVKM.

This clonotype was detected a few times. The V gene is TRBV20-1, the J gene TRBJ1-1; no definite D call. Germline lookup yields CDR1 DFQATT and CDR2 SNEGSKA (reference sequence). The ends were cut back, 4 bases at V and 11 bases at J, with 17 bases in the middle. CDR3 length: 12 amino acids. The CDR3 sequence is CSATTPGAGAFF. In DNA, the CDR3 is TGCAGTGCTACCACCCCGGGAGCGGGGGCTTTCTTT.

This clonotype was seen at least ten times. The rearrangement links TRBV20-1 to TRBJ2-2; maybe TRBD2 (6 bases). V lost 3 bases to trimming and J lost 3 bases, with 17 bases between them. From germline, CDR1 is DFQATT and CDR2 SNEGSKA (reference sequence). This CDR3 has 16 amino acids. The CDR3 protein is CSASSGIRLDTGELFF. The CDR3, as DNA: TGCAGTGCTAGTAGCGGTATCCGGTTGGACACCGGGGAGCTGTTTTTT.

This chain uses TRBV27 with TRBJ2-7, with 13 bases aligning to TRBD2. After removal of 1 base from V and 4 bases from J, the junction contained 13 bases not matched to a gene. Germline V CDR1 and CDR2: MNHEY, SMNVEV (reference sequence). The CDR3 has 19 amino acids. The CDR3 sequence is CASSLWPPGTSGNGYEQYF. The CDR3, as DNA: TGTGCCAGCAGTTTATGGCCGCCGGGGACTAGCGGGAACGGTTACGAGCAGTACTTC.

This clonotype is medium-sized in the sample. J is TRBJ2-5 and V is TRBV24-1, with D tentatively TRBD1 (5 bases). The CDR3 consists of 15 residues. V lost 3 bases and J lost 0, with 10 bases in between. From germline, CDR1 is KGHDR and CDR2 SFDVKD. The CDR3 protein is CATSDPDSNQETQYF. DNA of the CDR3: TGTGCCACCAGTGATCCAGACAGCAACCAAGAGACCCAGTACTTC.

This clonotype has at least ten counts. The chain employs TRBV19 and TRBJ2-7; 11 bases align to TRBD2. Germline assignment: CDR1 LNHDA and CDR2 SQIVND (reference sequence). J was trimmed by 3 bases and V by 2 bases; bases with no gene match: 3. The CDR3 length is 15 residues. Here the CDR3 DNA reads TGTGCCAGTAGTATACTAGCGGGAGGAAGCTACGAGCAGTACTTC. Translating gives CASSILAGGSYEQYF.

This clonotype occurred many times. The chain is built from TRBV20-1 and TRBJ1-1; 8 bases fit TRBD1. There are 12 residues in the CDR3. Germline assignment: CDR1 DFQATT and CDR2 SNEGSKA (reference sequence). V was clipped by 3 bases and J by 10 bases; unmatched bases: 7. The CDR3 coding sequence is TGCAGTGCTAGCTTGACAGGGGTTGGAGCTTTCTTT. It encodes CSASLTGVGAFF.

This clonotype has at least ten counts. V usage is TRBV6-1 and J usage is TRBJ1-5; D remains ambiguous. The CDR3 runs 14 residues. V lost 0 bases to trimming and J lost 5 bases, with 8 bases between them. The germline V gene has CDR1 MNHNS and CDR2 SASEGT. In DNA form, the CDR3 reads TGTGCCAGCAGTGAAGCTCCAGAATATCAGCCCCAGCATTTT. Amino acids: CASSEAPEYQPQHF.

This clonotype was detected many times. The V gene is TRBV4-1, the J gene TRBJ1-1; no reliable D call. The CDR3 sequence is 13 residues long. Germline lookup yields CDR1 MGHRA and CDR2 YSYEKL. Trimming pared 0 bases from V and 9 bases from J, leaving 11 bases between. The CDR3 is CASSQEGRDQAFF. In DNA form, the CDR3 reads TGCGCCAGCAGCCAAGAAGGTAGGGATCAAGCTTTCTTT.

The sample holds a few counts of this clonotype. This rearrangement joins TRBV9 to TRBJ2-7; TRBD1 matches at 9 bases. The CDR3 extends over 14 amino acids. The V gene's germline CDR1 is SGDLS and CDR2 YYNGEE. V was pared by 2 bases and J by 4 bases, with 4 bases of the junction left unmatched. CDR3 in amino acids: CASSVGTGIYEQYF. The DNA for the CDR3 is TGTGCCAGCAGCGTTGGGACAGGGATTTACGAGCAGTACTTC.

This clonotype has at least ten counts. The J gene is TRBJ2-5, the V gene TRBV12-3 or TRBV12-4; D is unresolved. The CDR3 extends over 13 amino acids. V lost 1 base and J lost 2, with 5 bases in between. The CDR3 loop is CASSLDQQETQYF. CDR3 bases: TGTGCCAGCAGTTTAGACCAGCAAGAGACCCAGTACTTC.

This clonotype was detected ten times or more. This chain joins TRBV28 and TRBJ1-5; maybe TRBD1 (5 bases). Germline CDR1 MDHEN, CDR2 SYDVKM. V was clipped by 9 bases and J by 0 bases, with 12 bases between them. This CDR3 is built from 14 residues. The CDR3 sequence: CASSTAYSNQPQHF. Written as DNA, the CDR3 is TGTGCCAGTTCGACAGCTTATAGCAATCAGCCCCAGCATTTT.

In its sample, this clonotype was seen many times. This chain connects TRBV5-1 to TRBJ1-2; D gene ambiguous. Trimming pared 4 bases from V and 6 bases from J, leaving 13 bases between. Germline V gene data show CDR1 as SGHRS and CDR2 as YFSETQ. The CDR3 runs 13 residues. The CDR3 sequence: CASSPRGWDGYTF. The CDR3 coding sequence is TGCGCCAGCAGCCCCCGAGGATGGGATGGCTACACCTTC.

This clonotype was seen at least ten times. J is TRBJ2-7 and V is TRBV15; 9 bases agree with TRBD1. The germline gives CDR1 LNHNV, CDR2 YYDKDF (reference sequence). Trimming took 1 base from V and 6 from J; bases not matched to a gene: 1. This CDR3 region has 13 residues. CDR3 amino acids: CATSRVQGAEQYF. The CDR3 DNA follows: TGTGCCACCAGCAGAGTACAGGGGGCCGAGCAGTACTTC.

This clonotype appeared many times. CDR3 nucleotides: TGTGCCTGGAGTGGATTATGGGGTGACGAGCAGTACTTC. It specifies CAWSGLWGDEQYF. The chain links TRBV30 to TRBJ2-7, with D uncertain. In germline, CDR1 is GTSNPN, CDR2 SVGIG (reference sequence). The CDR3 is 13 amino acids. Trimming took 1 base from V and 5 from J, leaving 12 bases between them.

This clonotype occurred many times. The chain uses TRBV7-9 and TRBJ1-2; unclear D gene. CDR3 size: 14 residues. The germline V and J ends were trimmed by 4 bases and 8 bases, with 17 bases remaining between them. Germline V gene data show CDR1 as SEHNR and CDR2 as FQNEAQ (reference sequence). The CDR3 sequence: CASSSLLGGEGYTF. The CDR3 bases are TGTGCCAGCAGCTCCTTGCTTGGAGGCGAGGGCTACACCTTC.

This clonotype turned up a few times. The chain combines TRBV20-1 with TRBJ2-7; D is perhaps TRBD2 (6 bases). The length of the CDR3 is 14 residues. The ends were cut back, 2 bases at V and 4 bases at J, with 15 bases in the middle. The germline V gene encodes CDR1 DFQATT and CDR2 SNEGSKA (reference sequence). CDR3 loop: CSARIPGSKYEQYF. CDR3 sequence (DNA): TGCAGTGCTAGAATCCCCGGGAGTAAGTACGAGCAGTACTTC.

With regard to this clonotype: This may be a read error, as it is one base from a much larger clone. This chain uses TRBV6-1 with TRBJ1-1, with D uncertain. The CDR3 is 13 residues long. The germline V and J ends were trimmed by 6 bases and 6 bases, with 14 bases remaining between them. Germline CDR1 and CDR2: MNHNS and SASEGT. The CDR3 bases are TGTGCCAGCAGGGGGAATACCGGGCCTGAAGCTTTCTTT. It is translated as CASRGNTGPEAFF.

This clonotype was found a few times. This chain uses TRBV5-1 with TRBJ2-5, with 12 bases fitting TRBD2. The V gene's germline CDR1 is SGHRS and CDR2 YFSETQ. The CDR3 totals 15 residues. V lost 4 bases and J lost 6; bases outside the gene matches: 7. CDR3: CASSPGTSGHQTQYF. In nucleotides, the CDR3 is TGCGCCAGCAGCCCCGGGACTAGCGGGCACCAGACCCAGTACTTC.